This T cell receptor beta chain was captured by sequencing in a study of low-dose radiotherapy and immunotherapy resistance in tumors. Study-level information: Intravenous cyclophosphamide 200 mg/m2 was given every two weeks, one day before radiation and immunotherapy.

The time point: after trial treatment. Treatment given: LDRT plus nivolumab, ipilimumab, low-dose cyclophosphamide and aspirin (RACIN trial). Donors were treated with nivolumab, ipilimumab, aspirin, and low-dose cyclophosphamide and radiotherapy. The germline V gene encodes CDR1 GTSNPN and CDR2 SVGIG (reference sequence). Germline trimming cut 3 bases from V and 2 bases from J; bases unmatched to any gene: 0. CDR3 length equals 14 residues. This clonotype was detected ten times or more. Both TCRalpha and TCRbeta chains were reverse transcribed with V-gene-specific primers. Amplification, which lasted 20 to 25 PCR cycles, used a constant-region primer and V-primer adapter to amplify TCRs. MiXCR, run by TCRdb on the reads, gives a single entry per CDR3 protein. Among about 39,000 distinct CDR3 sequences listed, about a fifth were seen once.

The V gene is TRBV30, the J gene TRBJ2-1; 11 bases line up with TRBD2. The sequencing here drew on PBMCs, taken after low-dose radiotherapy plus immunotherapy. The clonotype comes from a female donor with ovarian cancer. CDR3 sequence: CAWRTSGTYNEQFF. CDR3 DNA: TGTGCCTGGAGGACTAGCGGGACCTACAATGAGCAGTTCTTC.